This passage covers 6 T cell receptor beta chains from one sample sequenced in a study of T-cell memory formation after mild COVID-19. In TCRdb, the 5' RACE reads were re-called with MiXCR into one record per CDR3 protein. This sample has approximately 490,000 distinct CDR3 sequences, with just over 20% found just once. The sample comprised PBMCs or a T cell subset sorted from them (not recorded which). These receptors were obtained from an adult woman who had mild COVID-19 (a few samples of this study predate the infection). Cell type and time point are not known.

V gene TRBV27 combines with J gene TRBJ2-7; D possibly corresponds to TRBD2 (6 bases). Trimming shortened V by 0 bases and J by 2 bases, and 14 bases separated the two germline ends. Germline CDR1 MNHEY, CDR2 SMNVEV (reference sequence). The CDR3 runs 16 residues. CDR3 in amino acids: CASSLSRGEVTYEQYF. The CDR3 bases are TGTGCCAGCAGTTTATCGAGAGGGGAGGTAACCTACGAGCAGTACTTC.

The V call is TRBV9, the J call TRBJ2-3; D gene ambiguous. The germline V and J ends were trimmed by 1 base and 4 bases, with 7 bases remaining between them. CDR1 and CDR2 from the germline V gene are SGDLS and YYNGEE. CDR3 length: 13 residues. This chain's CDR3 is CASSVTGADTQYF. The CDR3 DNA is TGTGCCAGCAGCGTAACCGGCGCAGATACGCAGTATTTT.

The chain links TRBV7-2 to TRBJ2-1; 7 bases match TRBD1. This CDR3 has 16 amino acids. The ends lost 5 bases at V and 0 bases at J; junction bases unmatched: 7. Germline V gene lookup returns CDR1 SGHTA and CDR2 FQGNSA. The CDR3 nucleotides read TGTGCCAGCAGCCCACAGGGGTGGGACTCCTACAATGAGCAGTTCTTC. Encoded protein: CASSPQGWDSYNEQFF.

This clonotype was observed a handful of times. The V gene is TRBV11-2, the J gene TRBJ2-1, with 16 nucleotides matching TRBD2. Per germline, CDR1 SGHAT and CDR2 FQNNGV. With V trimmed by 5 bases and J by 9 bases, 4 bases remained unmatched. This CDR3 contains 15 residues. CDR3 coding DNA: TGTGCCAGCAGCCAGGGACTAGCGGGGGGGCGTGAGCAGTTCTTC. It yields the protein CASSQGLAGGREQFF.

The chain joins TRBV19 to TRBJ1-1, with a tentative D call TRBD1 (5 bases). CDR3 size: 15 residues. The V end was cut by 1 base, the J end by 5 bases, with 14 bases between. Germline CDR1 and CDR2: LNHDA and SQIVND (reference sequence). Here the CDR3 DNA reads TGTGCCAGTAGTATAGGGGACCCAGGGAGGACTGAAGCTTTCTTT. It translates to CASSIGDPGRTEAFF.

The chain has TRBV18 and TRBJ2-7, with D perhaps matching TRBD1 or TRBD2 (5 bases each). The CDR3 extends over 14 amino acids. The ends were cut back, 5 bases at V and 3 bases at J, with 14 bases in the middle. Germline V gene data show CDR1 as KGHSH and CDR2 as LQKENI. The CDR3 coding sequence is TGTGCCAGCTCAGGCCCCGGGACCTTCTACGAGCAGTACTTC. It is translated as CASSGPGTFYEQYF. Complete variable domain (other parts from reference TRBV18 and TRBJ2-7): NAGVMQNPRHLVRRRGQEARLRCSPMKGHSHVYWYRQLPEEGLKFMVYLQKENIIDESGMPKERFSAEFPKEGPSILRIQQVVRGDSAAYFCASSGPGTFYEQYFGPGTRLTVT.